A selection of T cell receptor beta chains follows, all from one sample in a study of T cells in Graves' hyperthyroidism and ophthalmopathy. TCRdb itself ran the multiplex PCR reads through MiXCR, one entry per CDR3 protein. The sample includes a few hundred thousand distinct CDR3 sequences, 15% to 17% of them seen just once. Source material: blood. Receptor source: a woman aged 18-35 years with Graves' hyperthyroidism. CDR3s include the opening cysteine and the closing phenylalanine or tryptophan. Each record gives: clone size, V gene, J gene, D gene, CDR3 DNA, CDR3 protein. The D gene is left open where the match is weak. Size values are once, few and many counts, or a class for expanded clones, and some rows have none.

many	TRBV18	TRBJ2-7	.	TGTGCCAGCTCACCAATCCTCGGATCCTACGAGCAGTACTTC	CASSPILGSYEQYF
many	TRBV3-1	TRBJ2-5	.	TGTGCCAGCAGCCAAGTCTGGACGTCCCAAGAGACCCAGTACTTC	CASSQVWTSQETQYF
many	TRBV11-1	TRBJ1-6	.	TGTGCCAGCAGTCGGACAGCAGATTATTCACCCCTCCACTTT	CASSRTADYSPLHF
many	TRBV12-3/TRBV12-4	TRBJ1-1	TRBD1	TGTGCCAGCAGTTTAGCGGCTTCCGGGACAGGAGCTTTCTTT	CASSLAASGTGAFF
many	TRBV20-1	TRBJ1-1	.	TGCAGTGCTAGTTCTGGGGACACTGAAGCTTTCTTT	CSASSGDTEAFF
few	TRBV5-1	TRBJ2-2	.	TGCGCCAGCAGCTTGGATGCTAGCAGCCCCGGGGAGCTGTTTTTT	CASSLDASSPGELFF
many	TRBV20-1	TRBJ1-5	.	TGCAGTGCTAGGAGGGGAAGCAGCAATCAGCCCCAGCATTTT	CSARRGSSNQPQHF
.	TRBV12-3/TRBV12-4	TRBJ2-5	TRBD1	TGTGCCAGCAGTGGGACAGAGAAAGAGACCCAGTACTTC	CASSGTEKETQYF
.	TRBV9	TRBJ1-4	.	TGTGCCAGCAGCGGCGGCCTAGAGGGGAAACTGTTTTTT	CASSGGLEGKLFF
.	TRBV12-3/TRBV12-4	TRBJ2-5	TRBD2	TGTGCCAGCAGTGTACTAGCGGGAGGAGGGGAGACCCAGTACTTC	CASSVLAGGGETQYF
.	TRBV20-1	TRBJ2-7	.	TGCAGTGCTAGTCCCGGACACTCGAGGTCCTACGAGCAGTACTTC	CSASPGHSRSYEQYF
.	TRBV20-1	TRBJ1-4	.	TGCAGTGCTCAGGTTACGGCCTCTAATGAAAAACTGTTTTTT	CSAQVTASNEKLFF
.	TRBV5-6	TRBJ1-2	.	TGTGCCAGCAGCTTGGGACCACAGCGTACTTATGGCTACACCTTC	CASSLGPQRTYGYTF
many	TRBV18	TRBJ2-7	TRBD1	TGTGCCAGCTCACGAGGACAGGGGTACGAGCAGTACTTC	CASSRGQGYEQYF
many	TRBV11-2	TRBJ2-1	TRBD2	TGTGCCAGCAGCTTTGGCGGGGGGGGCAATGAGCAGTTCTTC	CASSFGGGGNEQFF
many	TRBV12-3/TRBV12-4	TRBJ2-5	.	TGTGCCAGCAGCCACTGGGGGTTGCAAGAGACCCAGTACTTC	CASSHWGLQETQYF
few	TRBV5-1	TRBJ1-6	.	TGCGCCAGCAGCGAATCGGGATCACGGGGTTCACCCCTCCACTTT	CASSESGSRGSPLHF
.	TRBV4-2	TRBJ1-4	.	TGTGCCAGCAGCCAAGATCGGAGTTTTAATCGAAATGAAAAACTGTTTTTT	CASSQDRSFNRNEKLFF
many	TRBV3-2	TRBJ2-1	.	TGTGCCAGCAGCCAAGATCAGTCCTTCGGACAGCACGTGAATGAGCAGTTCTTC	CASSQDQSFGQHVNEQFF
many	TRBV7-9	TRBJ2-1	TRBD2	TGTGCCAGCAGCCCTAGTGGCGGGAGCTCCTACAATGAGCAGTTCTTC	CASSPSGGSSYNEQFF
many	TRBV6-1	TRBJ1-1	TRBD1	TGTGCCAGCAGCGGCGCCCAACAGGGGAGAACTGAAGCTTTCTTT	CASSGAQQGRTEAFF
many	TRBV19	TRBJ2-1	TRBD2	TGTGCCAGTAGTAGGTCTAGCGGTCTGGGGGATGAGCAGTTCTTC	CASSRSSGLGDEQFF
few	TRBV25-1	TRBJ1-1	.	TGTGCCAGCAGTACCTTCACTGAAGCTTTCTTT	CASSTFTEAFF
many	TRBV12-3/TRBV12-4	TRBJ1-2	TRBD1	TGTGCCAGCCAGCTGACAGGGGGGAACTATGGCTACACCTTC	CASQLTGGNYGYTF
.	TRBV10-3	TRBJ2-3	TRBD1	TGTGCCATACAGGGGACCCCCACAGATACGCAGTATTTT	CAIQGTPTDTQYF
.	TRBV20-1	TRBJ2-1	.	TGCAGTGCTAGAGATCCCTGGGTAGCGGACTACAATGAGCAGTTCTTC	CSARDPWVADYNEQFF
many	TRBV7-2	TRBJ1-3	.	TGTGCCAGCAGCAGGGACTCTCTCTCTGGAAACACCATATATTTT	CASSRDSLSGNTIYF
.	TRBV4-1	TRBJ1-1	TRBD1	TGCGCCAGCAGCCAACAACAGGGGGCGTCGGAAGCTTTCTTT	CASSQQQGASEAFF
few	TRBV6-1	TRBJ2-2	.	TGTGCCAGCAGACCTCGTCCTGCCGGGGAGCTGTTTTTT	CASRPRPAGELFF
many	TRBV12-3/TRBV12-4	TRBJ1-3	.	TGTGCCAGCAGAGCCCTTATGACAAGCTCTGGAAACACCATATATTTT	CASRALMTSSGNTIYF
many	TRBV20-1	TRBJ2-3	.	TGCAGTGCTCAAAGTTTAGGGACAGATACGCAGTATTTT	CSAQSLGTDTQYF
.	TRBV15	TRBJ2-3	.	TGTGCCACCAGCAGAGGAAAGGAGGCAGATACGCAGTATTTT	CATSRGKEADTQYF
.	TRBV12-3/TRBV12-4	TRBJ1-2	.	TGTGCCAGCAGTTTGGTTCCTAACTATGGCTACACCTTC	CASSLVPNYGYTF
many	TRBV3-1	TRBJ1-1	.	TGTGCCAGCAGCCACTCCGACACGAACACTGAAGCTTTCTTT	CASSHSDTNTEAFF
.	TRBV20-1	TRBJ1-5	TRBD1	TGCAGTGCTAGAGACTTACGACAGGGTGTGTGGCAGCCCCAGCATTTT	CSARDLRQGVWQPQHF
many	TRBV3-1	TRBJ2-1	.	TGTGCCAGCAGCCAACGAACTGGTCTGGGGCACAATGAGCAGTTCTTC	CASSQRTGLGHNEQFF
few	TRBV4-3	TRBJ2-3	.	TGCGCCAGCAGCCAAGACATCTATAATACGCAGTATTTT	CASSQDIYNTQYF
.	TRBV7-6	TRBJ2-7	TRBD2	TGTGCCAGCAGCGCTAGCGGGAGTTACGAGCAGTACTTC	CASSASGSYEQYF
many	TRBV5-1	TRBJ1-6	TRBD1	TGTGCCAGCAGTCGGACAGGGGGCTATTCACCCCTCCACTTT	CASSRTGGYSPLHF
.	TRBV3-1	TRBJ1-2	.	TGTGCCAGCAGCTTCCTCTTCAGGGGCGGCTACACCTTC	CASSFLFRGGYTF
many	TRBV11-2	TRBJ2-1	.	TGTGCCAGCAGCCGGAGCCAAGGCGTGTCGAGGGCCAATGAGCAGTTCTTC	CASSRSQGVSRANEQFF
.	TRBV29-1	TRBJ2-7	.	TGCAGCGTTCGGAAGGACTTGTACGAGCAGTACTTC	CSVRKDLYEQYF
.	TRBV12-5	TRBJ1-5	.	TGTGCTAGTGGTTTGGCTACGGGGATTAATCAGCCCCAGCATTTT	CASGLATGINQPQHF
many	TRBV5-1	TRBJ2-5	.	TGCGCCAGCAGCTTTAGCCAGCGGGAGACCCAGTACTTC	CASSFSQRETQYF
few	TRBV7-2	TRBJ1-3	.	TGTGCCAGCAGCTTAGTGGCGGTTAGCTCTGGAAACACCATATATTTT	CASSLVAVSSGNTIYF
few	TRBV20-1	TRBJ1-1	TRBD1	TGCAGTGCTAGGAATCAGGGGGTGGACACTGAAGCTTTCTTT	CSARNQGVDTEAFF
many	TRBV11-3	TRBJ2-3	.	TGTGCCAGCAGCTTAAGGGGTCAGGGAAAAGATACGCAGTATTTT	CASSLRGQGKDTQYF
.	TRBV29-1	TRBJ1-2	.	TGCAGCGTCGGGGACAAAAATAATGGCTACACCTTC	CSVGDKNNGYTF
many	TRBV20-1	TRBJ2-3	TRBD2	TGCAGTGCTAGCTTCTTAGCGGGAAGGTCAGATACGCAGTATTTT	CSASFLAGRSDTQYF
.	TRBV2	TRBJ2-7	.	TGTGCCAGCAGCGGGCCGGGGTCCAGCTCCTACGAGCAGTACTTC	CASSGPGSSSYEQYF
many	TRBV11-2	TRBJ2-5	.	TGTGCCAGCAGCTTAGAGGCCCTGTCTCGAGAGACCCAGTACTTC	CASSLEALSRETQYF
many	TRBV3-1	TRBJ2-2	TRBD2	TGTGCCAGCAGCCCACCGGGACTAGCGTTTCTCGGGGAGCTGTTTTTT	CASSPPGLAFLGELFF
.	TRBV19	TRBJ2-3	.	TGTGCCAGTAGTAGGGCCAAAAACGGAGATACGCAGTATTTT	CASSRAKNGDTQYF
many	TRBV5-1	TRBJ2-2	.	TGCGCCAGCAGTTACTCGGTTGGCGGGGAGCTGTTTTTT	CASSYSVGGELFF